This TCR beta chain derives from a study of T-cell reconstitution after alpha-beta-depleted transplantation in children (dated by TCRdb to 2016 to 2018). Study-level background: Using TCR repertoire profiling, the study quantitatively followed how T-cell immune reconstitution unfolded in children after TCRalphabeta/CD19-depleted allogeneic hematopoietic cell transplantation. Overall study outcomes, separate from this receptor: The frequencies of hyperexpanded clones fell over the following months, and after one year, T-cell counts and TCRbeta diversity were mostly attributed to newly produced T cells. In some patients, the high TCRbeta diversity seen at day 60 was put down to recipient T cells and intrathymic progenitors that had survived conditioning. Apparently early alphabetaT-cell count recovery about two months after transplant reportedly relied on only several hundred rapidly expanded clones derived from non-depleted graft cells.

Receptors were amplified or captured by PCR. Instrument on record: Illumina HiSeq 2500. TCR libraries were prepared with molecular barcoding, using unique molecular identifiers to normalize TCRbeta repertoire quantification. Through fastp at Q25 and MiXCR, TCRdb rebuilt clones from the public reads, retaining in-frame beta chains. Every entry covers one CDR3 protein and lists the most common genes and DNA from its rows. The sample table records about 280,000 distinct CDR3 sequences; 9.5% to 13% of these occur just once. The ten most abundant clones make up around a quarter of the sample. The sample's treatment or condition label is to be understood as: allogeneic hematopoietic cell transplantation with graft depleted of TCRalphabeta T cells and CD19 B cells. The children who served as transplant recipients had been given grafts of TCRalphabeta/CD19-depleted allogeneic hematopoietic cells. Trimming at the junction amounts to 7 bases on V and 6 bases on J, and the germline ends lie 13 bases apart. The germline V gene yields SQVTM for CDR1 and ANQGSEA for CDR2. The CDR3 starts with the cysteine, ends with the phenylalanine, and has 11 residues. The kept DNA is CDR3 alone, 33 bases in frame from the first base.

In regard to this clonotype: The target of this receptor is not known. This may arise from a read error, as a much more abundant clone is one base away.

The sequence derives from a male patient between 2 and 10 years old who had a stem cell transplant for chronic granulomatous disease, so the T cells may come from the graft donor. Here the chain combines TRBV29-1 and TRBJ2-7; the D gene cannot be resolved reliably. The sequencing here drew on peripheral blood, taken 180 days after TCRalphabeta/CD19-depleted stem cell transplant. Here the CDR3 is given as CSGEVGCEQYF. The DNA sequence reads TGCAGCGGCGAGGTGGGCTGCGAGCAGTACTTC.